This T cell receptor (beta chain) comes out of a study of blood T cell repertoires in COVID-19. Study overall: Acute-phase and convalescent COVID-19 samples originated in the United States, Italy and Spain. The analysed material was cDNA or gDNA that came from T cells, B-cell-depleted T cells, or PBMCs.

Germline CDR1 and CDR2: SGHVS and FNYEAQ. The CDR3 totals 17 residues. The trim removed 2 bases at V and 7 bases at J, leaving 10 bases unmatched. Assay: immunoSEQ multiplex PCR; the TCRdb copy retains only in-frame clones and omits some. The table has under 200,000 clones, 80% to 90% seen once; the top ten hold under 5%. The sequenced material came from peripheral blood. The rearrangement joins TRBV7-6 to TRBJ2-1, with 11 bases matching TRBD2. This clonotype originated in a woman between 65 and 79 years old with acute or convalescent COVID-19. The DNA of the CDR3 is TGTGCCAGCAGCTTATTCCCTCCTAGCGGGGGGTCAAATGAGCAGTTCTTC. This translates into CASSLFPPSGGSNEQFF. The full variable domain, rest sourced from reference TRBV7-6 and TRBJ2-1, is GAGVSQSPRYKVTKRGQDVALRCDPISGHVSLYWYRQALGQGPEFLTYFNYEAQQDKSGLPNDRFSAERPEGSISTLTIQRTEQRDSAMYRCASSLFPPSGGSNEQFFGPGTRLTVL.